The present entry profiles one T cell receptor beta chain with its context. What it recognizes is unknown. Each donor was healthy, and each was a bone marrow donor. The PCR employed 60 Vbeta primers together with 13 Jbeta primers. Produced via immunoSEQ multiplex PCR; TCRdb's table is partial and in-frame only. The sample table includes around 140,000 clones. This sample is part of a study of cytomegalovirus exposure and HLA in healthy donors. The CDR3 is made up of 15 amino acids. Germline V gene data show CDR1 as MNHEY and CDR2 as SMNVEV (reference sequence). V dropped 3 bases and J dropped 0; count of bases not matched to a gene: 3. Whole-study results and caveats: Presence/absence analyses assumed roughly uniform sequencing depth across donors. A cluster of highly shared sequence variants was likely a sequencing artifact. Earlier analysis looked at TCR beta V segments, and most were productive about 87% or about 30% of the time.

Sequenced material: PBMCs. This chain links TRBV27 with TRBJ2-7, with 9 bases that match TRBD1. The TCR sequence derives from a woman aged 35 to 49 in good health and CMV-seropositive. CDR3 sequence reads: CASSFTGGRSYEQYF. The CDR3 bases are TGTGCCAGCAGTTTTACAGGGGGCCGCTCCTACGAGCAGTACTTC.